A single TCR beta chain is shown here with its context. Some clones are missing from TCRdb's copy, which holds only in-frame ones; the method was immunoSEQ multiplex PCR. The table shows 80,000 to 100,000 clones, with approximately 94% occurring only once. The record originates from a study of OX40 agonist ivuxolimab in advanced cancers. Across the whole study: In this trial design, patients received ivuxolimab intravenously at 0.01 to 10 mg/kg every 2 weeks.

Germline CDR1 WNHNN, CDR2 SYGVQD (reference sequence). Trimming left V 3 bases short and J 5 bases short, with 14 bases between. This CDR3 region has 14 residues. The V and J genes are TRBV10-1 and TRBJ2-7, with D maybe TRBD1 (6 bases). The source is an adult with an advanced solid tumor such as melanoma, head and neck, liver or kidney cancer. The input for sequencing was CD4+ or CD8+ T cells sorted from blood, taken in a trial of the OX40 agonist ivuxolimab. The CDR3 DNA reads TGCGCCAGCAGTGACGGCAGGGGTGGGGACGAGCAGTACTTC. Translating it yields CASSDGRGGDEQYF.